This T cell receptor (beta chain) came from a study of blood T cell repertoires in COVID-19. The CDR3 contains 15 residues. The germline V gene encodes CDR1 SGHNT and CDR2 YYREEE (reference sequence). V lost 4 bases and J lost 0; bases outside the gene matches: 4. Per the original data handling: The assay estimated nucleated cells by amplifying reference gene primers. Sequenced by immunoSEQ multiplex PCR; TCRdb stores in-frame clones only, minus some. V and J calls and clone size come straight from that table; D and trimming were deduced from the DNA. The data contain some 190,000 clones, 80% to 90% of them singletons.

The chain employs TRBV5-4 and TRBJ2-1; TRBD2 aligns across 7 bases. Sequenced: peripheral blood. The source of this sequence is a human donor with active or convalescent COVID-19. The donor label of this sample is uncertain. CDR3 in amino acids: CASSIKRDSYNEQFF. The CDR3 DNA sequence: TGTGCCAGCAGCATAAAGCGGGACTCCTACAATGAGCAGTTCTTC.